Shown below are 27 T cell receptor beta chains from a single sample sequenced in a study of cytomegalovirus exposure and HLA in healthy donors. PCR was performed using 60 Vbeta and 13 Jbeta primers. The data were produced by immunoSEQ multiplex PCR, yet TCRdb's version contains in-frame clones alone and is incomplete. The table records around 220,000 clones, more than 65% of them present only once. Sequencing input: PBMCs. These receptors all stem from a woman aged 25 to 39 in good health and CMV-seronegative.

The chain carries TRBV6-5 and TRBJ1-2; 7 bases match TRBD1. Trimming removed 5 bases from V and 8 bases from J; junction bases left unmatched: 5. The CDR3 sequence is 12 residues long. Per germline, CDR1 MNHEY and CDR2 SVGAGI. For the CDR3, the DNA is TGTGCCAGCAGTAACCGGGACAGCGGCTACACCTTC. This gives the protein CASSNRDSGYTF.

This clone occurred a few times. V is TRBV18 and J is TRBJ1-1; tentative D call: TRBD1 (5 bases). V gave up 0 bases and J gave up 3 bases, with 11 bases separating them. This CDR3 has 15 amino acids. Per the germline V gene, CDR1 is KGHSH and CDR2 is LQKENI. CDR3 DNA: TGTGCCAGCTCACCACCCCCGGGGGGGGACACTGAAGCTTTCTTT. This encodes CASSPPPGGDTEAFF.

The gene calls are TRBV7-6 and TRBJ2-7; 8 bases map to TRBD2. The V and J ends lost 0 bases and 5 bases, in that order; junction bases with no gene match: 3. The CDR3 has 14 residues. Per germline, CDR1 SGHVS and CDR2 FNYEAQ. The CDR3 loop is CASSLAGLADEQYF. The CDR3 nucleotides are TGTGCCAGCAGCTTAGCCGGACTAGCTGACGAGCAGTACTTC. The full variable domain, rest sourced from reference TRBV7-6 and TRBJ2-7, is GAGVSQSPRYKVTKRGQDVALRCDPISGHVSLYWYRQALGQGPEFLTYFNYEAQQDKSGLPNDRFSAERPEGSISTLTIQRTEQRDSAMYRCASSLAGLADEQYFGPGTRLTVT.

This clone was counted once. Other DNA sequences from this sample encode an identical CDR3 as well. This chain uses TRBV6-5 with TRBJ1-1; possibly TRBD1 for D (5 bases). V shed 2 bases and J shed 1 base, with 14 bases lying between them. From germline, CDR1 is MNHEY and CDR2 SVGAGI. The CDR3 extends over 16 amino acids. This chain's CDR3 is CASSYGGGATNTEAFF. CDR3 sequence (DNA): TGTGCCAGCAGTTACGGAGGAGGGGCTACGAACACTGAAGCTTTCTTT.

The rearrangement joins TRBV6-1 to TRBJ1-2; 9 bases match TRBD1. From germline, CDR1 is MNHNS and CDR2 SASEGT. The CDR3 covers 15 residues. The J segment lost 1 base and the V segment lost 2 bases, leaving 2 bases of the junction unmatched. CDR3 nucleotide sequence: TGTGCCAGCAGTGAATGGACAGGGGATAACTATGGCTACACCTTC. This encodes CASSEWTGDNYGYTF.

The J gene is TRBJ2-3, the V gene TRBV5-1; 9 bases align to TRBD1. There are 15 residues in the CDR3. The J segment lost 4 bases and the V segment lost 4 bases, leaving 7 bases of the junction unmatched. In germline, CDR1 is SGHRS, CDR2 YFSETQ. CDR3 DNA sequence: TGCGCCAGCAGCCTACAGGGGGCAGACGCAGATACGCAGTATTTT. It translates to CASSLQGADADTQYF.

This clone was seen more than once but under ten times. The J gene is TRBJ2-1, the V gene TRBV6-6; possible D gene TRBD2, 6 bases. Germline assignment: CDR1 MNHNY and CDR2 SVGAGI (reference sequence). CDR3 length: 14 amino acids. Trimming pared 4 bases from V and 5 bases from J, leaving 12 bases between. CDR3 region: CASSSHRGDNEQFF. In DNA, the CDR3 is TGTGCCAGCAGTTCCCATCGCGGGGACAATGAGCAGTTCTTC.

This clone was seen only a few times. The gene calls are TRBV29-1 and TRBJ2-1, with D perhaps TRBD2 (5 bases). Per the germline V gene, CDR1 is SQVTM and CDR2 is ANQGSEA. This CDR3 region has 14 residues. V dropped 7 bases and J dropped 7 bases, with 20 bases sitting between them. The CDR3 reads CSGDLLTGGNEQFF. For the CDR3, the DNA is TGCAGCGGGGATCTCCTAACGGGCGGGAATGAGCAGTTCTTC.

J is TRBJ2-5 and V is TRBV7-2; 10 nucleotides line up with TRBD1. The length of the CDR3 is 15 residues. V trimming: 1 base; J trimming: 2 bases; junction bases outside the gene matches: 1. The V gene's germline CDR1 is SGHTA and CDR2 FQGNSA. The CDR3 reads CASSLGTGGQETQYF. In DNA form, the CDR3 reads TGTGCCAGCAGCTTAGGGACAGGGGGGCAAGAGACCCAGTACTTC.

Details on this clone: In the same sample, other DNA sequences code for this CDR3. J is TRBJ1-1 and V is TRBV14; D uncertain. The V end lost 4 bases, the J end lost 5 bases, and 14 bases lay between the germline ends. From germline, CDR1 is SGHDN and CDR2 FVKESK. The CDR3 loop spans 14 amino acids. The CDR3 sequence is CASSRAQTNTEAFF. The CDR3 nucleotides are TGTGCCAGCAGCCGGGCTCAGACGAATACTGAAGCTTTCTTT.

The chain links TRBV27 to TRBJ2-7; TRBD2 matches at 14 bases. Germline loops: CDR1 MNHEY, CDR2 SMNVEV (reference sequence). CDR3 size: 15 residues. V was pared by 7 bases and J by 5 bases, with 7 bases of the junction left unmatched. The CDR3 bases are TGTGCCAGCAAGGGACTAGCGGGGGCACGGGACGAGCAGTACTTC. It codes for CASKGLAGARDEQYF.

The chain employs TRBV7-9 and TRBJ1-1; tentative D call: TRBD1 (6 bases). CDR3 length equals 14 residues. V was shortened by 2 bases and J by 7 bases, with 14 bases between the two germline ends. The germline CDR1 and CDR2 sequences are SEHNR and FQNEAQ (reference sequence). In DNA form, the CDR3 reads TGTGCCAGCAGCTTATTGGGAGGGGGGATTGAAGCTTTCTTT. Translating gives CASSLLGGGIEAFF.

The CDR3 here is CASSLRVGQGSYEQYF. DNA for the CDR3: TGTGCCAGCAGCTTAAGGGTAGGGCAGGGAAGCTACGAGCAGTACTTC. V and J are TRBV7-2 and TRBJ2-7; possible D gene TRBD1, 5 bases. This CDR3 is 16 amino acids long. Germline V gene data show CDR1 as SGHTA and CDR2 as FQGNSA. V dropped 2 bases and J dropped 3 bases, with 17 bases sitting between them.

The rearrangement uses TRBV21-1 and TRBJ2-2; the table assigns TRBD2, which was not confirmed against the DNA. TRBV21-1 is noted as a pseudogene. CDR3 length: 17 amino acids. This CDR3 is CATPKGGHTRGTGELFF. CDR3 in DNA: TGTGCCACCCCAAAGGGGGGGCATACCCGAGGCACCGGGGAGCTGTTTTTT.

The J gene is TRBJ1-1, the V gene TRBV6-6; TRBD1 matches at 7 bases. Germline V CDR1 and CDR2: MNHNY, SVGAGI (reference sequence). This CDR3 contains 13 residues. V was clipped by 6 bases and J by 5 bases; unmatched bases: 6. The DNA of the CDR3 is TGTGCCAGCAGAAAGACAGGGAAAACTGAAGCTTTCTTT. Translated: CASRKTGKTEAFF.

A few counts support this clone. CDR3 DNA sequence: TGTGCCAGCAGCCGCCCAACTACTATGGGCACCGGGGAGCTGTTTTTT. Its protein is CASSRPTTMGTGELFF. V usage is TRBV7-9 and J usage is TRBJ2-2, with no clear D. Between the trimmed V and J ends, which lost 5 bases and 4 bases, there was a span of 17 bases. The CDR3 is 16 amino acids. The germline CDR1 and CDR2 sequences are SEHNR and FQNEAQ (reference sequence). Drawing the rest from reference TRBV7-9 and TRBJ2-2, the complete variable domain is DTGVSQNPRHKITKRGQNVTFRCDPISEHNRLYWYRQTLGQGPEFLTYFQNEAQLEKSRLLSDRFSAERPKGSFSTLEIQRTEQGDSAMYLCASSRPTTMGTGELFFGEGSRLTVL.

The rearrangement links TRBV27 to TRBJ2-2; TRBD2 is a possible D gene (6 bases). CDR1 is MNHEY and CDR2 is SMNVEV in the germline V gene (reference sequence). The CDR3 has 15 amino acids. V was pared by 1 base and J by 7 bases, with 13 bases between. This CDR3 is CASSLFGSGIGELFF. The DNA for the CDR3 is TGTGCCAGCAGTTTATTCGGGAGTGGGATCGGGGAGCTGTTTTTT.

CDR3 sequence reads: CASSEPGGRETQYF. CDR3 bases: TGCGCCAGCAGTGAGCCCGGAGGCCGAGAGACCCAGTACTTC. V and J are TRBV10-2 and TRBJ2-5; possible D gene TRBD2, 5 bases. This CDR3 has 14 amino acids. Trimming shortened V by 2 bases and J by 4 bases, and 11 bases separated the two germline ends. The germline gives CDR1 WSHSY, CDR2 SAAADI.

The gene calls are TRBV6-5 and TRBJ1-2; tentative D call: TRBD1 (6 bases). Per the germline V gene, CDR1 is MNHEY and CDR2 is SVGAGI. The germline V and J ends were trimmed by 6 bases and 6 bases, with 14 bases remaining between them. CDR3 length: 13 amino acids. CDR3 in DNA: TGTGCCAGCAGCCTGAACAGGGTCCATGGCTACACCTTC. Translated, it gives CASSLNRVHGYTF.

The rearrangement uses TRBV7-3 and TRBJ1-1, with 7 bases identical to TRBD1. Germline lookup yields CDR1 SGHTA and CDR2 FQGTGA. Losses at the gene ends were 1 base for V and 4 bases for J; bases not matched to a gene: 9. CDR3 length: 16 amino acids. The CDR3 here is CASSLNPTGMGTEAFF. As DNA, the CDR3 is TGTGCCAGCAGCTTAAACCCGACAGGGATGGGCACTGAAGCTTTCTTT. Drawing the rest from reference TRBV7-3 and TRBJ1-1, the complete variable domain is GAGVSQTPSNKVTEKGKYVELRCDPISGHTALYWYRQSLGQGPEFLIYFQGTGAADDSGLPNDRFFAVRPEGSVSTLKIQRTERGDSAVYLCASSLNPTGMGTEAFFGQGTRLTVV.

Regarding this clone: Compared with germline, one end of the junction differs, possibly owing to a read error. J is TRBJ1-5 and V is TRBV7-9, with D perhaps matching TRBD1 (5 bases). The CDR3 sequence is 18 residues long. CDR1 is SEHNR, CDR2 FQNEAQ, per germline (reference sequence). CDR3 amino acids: CATSLGDEGDLFYQPQHF. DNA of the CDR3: TGTGCCACCAGCTTAGGGGACGAAGGGGACTTATTTTATCAGCCCCAGCATTTT.

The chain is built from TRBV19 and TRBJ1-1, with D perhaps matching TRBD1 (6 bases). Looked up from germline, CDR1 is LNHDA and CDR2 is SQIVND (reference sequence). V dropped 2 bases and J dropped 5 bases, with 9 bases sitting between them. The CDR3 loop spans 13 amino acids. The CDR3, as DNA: TGTGCCAGTAGTATAAACAGGGCAACTGAAGCTTTCTTT. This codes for CASSINRATEAFF.

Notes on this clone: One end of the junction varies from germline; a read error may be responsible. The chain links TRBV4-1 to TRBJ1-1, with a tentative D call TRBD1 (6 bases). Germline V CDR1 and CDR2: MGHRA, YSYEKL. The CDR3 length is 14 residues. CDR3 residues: CASSYETGRTEAFF. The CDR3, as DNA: TGTGCCAGCAGCTACGAGACAGGTAGAACTGAAGCTTTCTTT.

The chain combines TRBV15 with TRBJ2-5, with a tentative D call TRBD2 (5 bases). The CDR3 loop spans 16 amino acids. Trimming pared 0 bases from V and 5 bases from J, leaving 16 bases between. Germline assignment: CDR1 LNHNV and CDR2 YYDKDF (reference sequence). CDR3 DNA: TGTGCCACCAGCAGAGATTCAAGCGGAGCCCATGAGACCCAGTACTTC. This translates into CATSRDSSGAHETQYF.

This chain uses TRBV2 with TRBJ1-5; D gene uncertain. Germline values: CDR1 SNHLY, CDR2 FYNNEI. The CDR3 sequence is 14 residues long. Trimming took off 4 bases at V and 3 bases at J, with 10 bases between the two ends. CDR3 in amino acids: CASSGGGNNQPQHF. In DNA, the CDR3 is TGTGCCAGCAGTGGTGGAGGGAACAATCAGCCCCAGCATTTT.

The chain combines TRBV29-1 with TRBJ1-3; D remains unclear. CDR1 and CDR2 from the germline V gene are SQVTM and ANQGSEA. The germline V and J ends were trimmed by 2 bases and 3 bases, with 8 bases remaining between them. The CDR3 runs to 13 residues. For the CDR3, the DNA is TGCAGCGTTGAAACGGGTGGTGGAAACACCATATATTTT. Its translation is CSVETGGGNTIYF. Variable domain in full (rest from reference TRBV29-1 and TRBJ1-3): SAVISQKPSRDICQRGTSLTIQCQVDSQVTMMFWYRQQPGQSLTLIATANQGSEATYESGFVIDKFPISRPNLTFSTLTVSNMSPEDSSIYLCSVETGGGNTIYFGEGSWLTVV.

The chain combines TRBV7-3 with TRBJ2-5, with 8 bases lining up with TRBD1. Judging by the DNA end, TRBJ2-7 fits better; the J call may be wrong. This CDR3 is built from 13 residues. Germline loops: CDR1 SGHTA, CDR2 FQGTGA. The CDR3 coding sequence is TGTGCCAGCAGCGTCGACAGGGGCTACGAGCAGTACTTC. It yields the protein CASSVDRGYEQYF.